This T cell receptor (beta chain) originates from a study of T cells in Graves' hyperthyroidism and ophthalmopathy. Study findings and constraints: Blood shared most expanded thyroid clonotypes above 0.001. A model using 13 V-J features told ophthalmopathy apart from stable hyperthyroidism.

Notes on this clonotype: Its antigen is unknown.

The CDR3 runs to 16 residues. The V gene end was trimmed by 3 bases and the J gene end by 2 bases; junction bases not matched to a gene: 4. Looked up from germline, CDR1 is SGHRS and CDR2 is YFSETQ. Amplification of TCR beta CDR3 regions used RNA as the template. Primed by the HTBI set, a first-round RT-PCR was run on the TCR CDR3. TCRdb called the multiplex PCR reads again in MiXCR, with one record for every CDR3 protein. The table lists about 660,000 distinct CDR3 sequences, just under 45% of them singletons. This chain connects TRBV5-1 to TRBJ2-5, with TRBD2 identical over 13 bases. This clonotype was obtained from an adult man with Graves' disease, either hyperthyroidism or ophthalmopathy (not recorded which). Sequences were obtained from peripheral blood or thyroid tissue (not recorded which). CDR3 nucleotides: TGCGCCAGCAGCTGGGGACTAGCGGGAACGCAAGAGACCCAGTACTTC. This gives the protein CASSWGLAGTQETQYF.